Detailed here is one TCR beta chain. The CDR3 extends over 14 amino acids. V lost 1 base and J lost 2, with 9 bases in between. The germline V gene encodes CDR1 DFQATT and CDR2 SNEGSKA (reference sequence). The data belong to a study of CD8 T cells in Susac syndrome. RNA totalling about 0.5 to 1 ug underwent reverse transcription with random hexamers. TCRdb itself ran the immunoSEQ multiplex PCR reads through MiXCR, one entry per CDR3 protein. The sample has about 84,000 distinct CDR3 sequences; about 93% are singletons. The specimen sequenced was CD8+ T cells from PBMCs. This clonotype was obtained from a human donor in good health. The chain couples TRBV20-1 to TRBJ2-1; D remains ambiguous. The CDR3 nucleotides read TGCAGTGCTAGAGGTAGGGTGGCCTACAATGAGCAGTTCTTC. Its translation: CSARGRVAYNEQFF.